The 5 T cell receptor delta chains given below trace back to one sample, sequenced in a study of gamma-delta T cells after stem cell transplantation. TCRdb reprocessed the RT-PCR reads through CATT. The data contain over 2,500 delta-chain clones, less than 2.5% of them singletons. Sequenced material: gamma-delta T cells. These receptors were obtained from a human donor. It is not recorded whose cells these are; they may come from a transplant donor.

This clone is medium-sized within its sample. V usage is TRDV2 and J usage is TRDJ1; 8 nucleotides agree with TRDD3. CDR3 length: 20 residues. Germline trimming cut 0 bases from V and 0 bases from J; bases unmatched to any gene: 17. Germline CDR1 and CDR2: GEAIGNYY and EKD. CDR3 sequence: CACDTVTGGSAPEYTDKLIF. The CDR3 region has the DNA TGTGCCTGTGACACCGTCACTGGGGGTTCCGCTCCTGAGTACACCGATAAACTCATCTTT.

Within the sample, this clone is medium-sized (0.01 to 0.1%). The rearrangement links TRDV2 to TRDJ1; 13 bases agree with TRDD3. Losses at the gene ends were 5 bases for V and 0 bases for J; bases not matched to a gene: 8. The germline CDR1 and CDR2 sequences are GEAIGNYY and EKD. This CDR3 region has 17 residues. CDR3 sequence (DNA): TGTGCCTGTGTGGGCTTACTGGGGGATACGAACACCGATAAACTCATCTTT. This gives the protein CACVGLLGDTNTDKLIF.

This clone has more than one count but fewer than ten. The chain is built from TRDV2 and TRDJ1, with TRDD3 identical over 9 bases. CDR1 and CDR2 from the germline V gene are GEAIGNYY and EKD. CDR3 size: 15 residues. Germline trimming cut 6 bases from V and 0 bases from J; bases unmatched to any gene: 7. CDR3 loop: CACSPLGENTDKLIF. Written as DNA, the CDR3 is TGTGCCTGTTCCCCACTGGGGGAAAACACCGATAAACTCATCTTT.

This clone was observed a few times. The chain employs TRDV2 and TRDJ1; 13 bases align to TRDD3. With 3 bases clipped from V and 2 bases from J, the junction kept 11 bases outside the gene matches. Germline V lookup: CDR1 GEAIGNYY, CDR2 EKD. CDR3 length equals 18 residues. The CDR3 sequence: CACDPLILGDTYTDKLIF. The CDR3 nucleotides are TGTGCCTGTGACCCGCTCATACTGGGGGATACGTATACCGATAAACTCATCTTT.

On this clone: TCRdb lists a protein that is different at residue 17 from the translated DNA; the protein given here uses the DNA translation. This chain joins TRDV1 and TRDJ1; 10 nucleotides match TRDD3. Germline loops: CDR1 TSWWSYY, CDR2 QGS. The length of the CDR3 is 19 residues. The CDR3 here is CALGELWVDGWGIVDKPIF. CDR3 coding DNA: TGTGCTCTTGGGGAACTATGGGTGGATGGCTGGGGGATAGTCGATAAACCCATCTTT.